The subject of this entry is one T cell receptor beta chain. The data are from a study of T cell changes during pregnancy in multiple sclerosis. Profiled with immunoSEQ multiplex PCR; TCRdb holds only in-frame clones, not every one. The table shows about 38,000 clones, with about 93% occurring only once. Here the sequenced sample was CD4+ T cells from peripheral blood mononuclear cells, taken in the third trimester of pregnancy. The receptor was isolated from a female donor in good health, enrolled as a control in a pregnancy study.

CDR3 protein: CASSLAGLAGDEQYF. CDR3 bases: TGCGCCAGCAGCTTGGCCGGGCTAGCGGGAGACGAGCAGTACTTC. The chain uses TRBV5-1 and TRBJ2-7, with 10 bases identical to TRBD2. Looked up from germline, CDR1 is SGHRS and CDR2 is YFSETQ. The CDR3 is 15 residues long. After removal of 0 bases from V and 5 bases from J, the junction contained 5 bases not matched to a gene.